This T cell receptor beta chain was profiled in a study of technical replicates of blood from a few donors. The CDR3 spans 15 residues. V gave up 1 base and J gave up 0 bases, with 8 bases separating them. Germline CDR1 is SGHNT and CDR2 is YYREEE (reference sequence). Libraries were prepared by immunoSEQ multiplex PCR; TCRdb keeps only in-frame clonotypes and omits some of them. The profile shows around 68,000 clones, about 97% of them singletons. This sequence joins TRBV5-4 and TRBJ2-1, with D unresolved. The TCR comes from a human donor in good health. Sequencing input: T cells isolated from PBMCs. CDR3 residues: CASSLNPGSYNEQFF. The CDR3 DNA reads TGTGCCAGCAGCTTGAACCCGGGCTCCTACAATGAGCAGTTCTTC.